This is a list of T cell receptor beta chains from one sample in a study of blood T cell repertoires in COVID-19. Data came from immunoSEQ multiplex PCR; TCRdb stores just in-frame clones and leaves some out. The sample consists of approximately 150,000 clones, about nine tenths of them appearing once. Input material: peripheral blood. These receptors came from a man aged 45-60 years who had recovered from COVID-19. CDR3s include the opening cysteine and the closing phenylalanine or tryptophan. A D gene is named only where the DNA matches it firmly.

cdr3_nt	cdr3_aa	j_call	d_call	v_call
TGTGCCTGGACATACAGGGGAGATACGCAGTATTTT	CAWTYRGDTQYF	TRBJ2-3	TRBD1	TRBV30
TGTGCCAGCAGCTCACGGACAGGGATGCGCGAGCAGTACTTC	CASSSRTGMREQYF	TRBJ2-7	TRBD1	TRBV7-9
TGTGCCAGTAGTATCCCCGGGACAGGGAACACTGAAGCTTTCTTT	CASSIPGTGNTEAFF	TRBJ1-1	TRBD1	TRBV19
TGTGCCAGCAGCTTAGGGCCCGGGGAGGGCTACACCTTC	CASSLGPGEGYTF	TRBJ1-2	-	TRBV11-3
TGTGCCACCTCTTGGGGGAGGGGAATAAGTAATGAGCAGTTCTTC	CATSWGRGISNEQFF	TRBJ2-1	TRBD2	TRBV19
TGTGCCAGCAGTTACTCGATCTCCGTAGTGTACAGTGATACGCAGTATTTT	CASSYSISVVYSDTQYF	TRBJ2-3	-	TRBV6-2/TRBV6-3
TGTACCAGCAGCTCCGGACAAGTCTATGGCTACACCTTC	CTSSSGQVYGYTF	TRBJ1-2	-	TRBV7-9
TGTGCCAGCAATCTAGCGGGGGACGGGGAGACCCAGTACTTC	CASNLAGDGETQYF	TRBJ2-5	TRBD2	TRBV11-2
TGTGCCAGCAGCCGGACAGGACTTAACACTGAAGCTTTCTTT	CASSRTGLNTEAFF	TRBJ1-1	TRBD1	TRBV6-5
TGTGCCAGCAGCCCGGGACAGGGAAGTGGAGGCTACACCTTC	CASSPGQGSGGYTF	TRBJ1-2	TRBD1	TRBV6-5
TGTGCCAGCAGCCCACCCCTACGGCAGGCTGTGGAGACCCAGTACTTC	CASSPPLRQAVETQYF	TRBJ2-5	-	TRBV7-9
TGTGCCATCAGTGCGCCTAGCGGGGGGGCCCTGAATGAGCAGTTCTTC	CAISAPSGGALNEQFF	TRBJ2-1	TRBD2	TRBV10-3
TGTGCCAGTAGTCGTCTCAGGGAAAGCACAGATACGCAGTATTTT	CASSRLRESTDTQYF	TRBJ2-3	-	TRBV19